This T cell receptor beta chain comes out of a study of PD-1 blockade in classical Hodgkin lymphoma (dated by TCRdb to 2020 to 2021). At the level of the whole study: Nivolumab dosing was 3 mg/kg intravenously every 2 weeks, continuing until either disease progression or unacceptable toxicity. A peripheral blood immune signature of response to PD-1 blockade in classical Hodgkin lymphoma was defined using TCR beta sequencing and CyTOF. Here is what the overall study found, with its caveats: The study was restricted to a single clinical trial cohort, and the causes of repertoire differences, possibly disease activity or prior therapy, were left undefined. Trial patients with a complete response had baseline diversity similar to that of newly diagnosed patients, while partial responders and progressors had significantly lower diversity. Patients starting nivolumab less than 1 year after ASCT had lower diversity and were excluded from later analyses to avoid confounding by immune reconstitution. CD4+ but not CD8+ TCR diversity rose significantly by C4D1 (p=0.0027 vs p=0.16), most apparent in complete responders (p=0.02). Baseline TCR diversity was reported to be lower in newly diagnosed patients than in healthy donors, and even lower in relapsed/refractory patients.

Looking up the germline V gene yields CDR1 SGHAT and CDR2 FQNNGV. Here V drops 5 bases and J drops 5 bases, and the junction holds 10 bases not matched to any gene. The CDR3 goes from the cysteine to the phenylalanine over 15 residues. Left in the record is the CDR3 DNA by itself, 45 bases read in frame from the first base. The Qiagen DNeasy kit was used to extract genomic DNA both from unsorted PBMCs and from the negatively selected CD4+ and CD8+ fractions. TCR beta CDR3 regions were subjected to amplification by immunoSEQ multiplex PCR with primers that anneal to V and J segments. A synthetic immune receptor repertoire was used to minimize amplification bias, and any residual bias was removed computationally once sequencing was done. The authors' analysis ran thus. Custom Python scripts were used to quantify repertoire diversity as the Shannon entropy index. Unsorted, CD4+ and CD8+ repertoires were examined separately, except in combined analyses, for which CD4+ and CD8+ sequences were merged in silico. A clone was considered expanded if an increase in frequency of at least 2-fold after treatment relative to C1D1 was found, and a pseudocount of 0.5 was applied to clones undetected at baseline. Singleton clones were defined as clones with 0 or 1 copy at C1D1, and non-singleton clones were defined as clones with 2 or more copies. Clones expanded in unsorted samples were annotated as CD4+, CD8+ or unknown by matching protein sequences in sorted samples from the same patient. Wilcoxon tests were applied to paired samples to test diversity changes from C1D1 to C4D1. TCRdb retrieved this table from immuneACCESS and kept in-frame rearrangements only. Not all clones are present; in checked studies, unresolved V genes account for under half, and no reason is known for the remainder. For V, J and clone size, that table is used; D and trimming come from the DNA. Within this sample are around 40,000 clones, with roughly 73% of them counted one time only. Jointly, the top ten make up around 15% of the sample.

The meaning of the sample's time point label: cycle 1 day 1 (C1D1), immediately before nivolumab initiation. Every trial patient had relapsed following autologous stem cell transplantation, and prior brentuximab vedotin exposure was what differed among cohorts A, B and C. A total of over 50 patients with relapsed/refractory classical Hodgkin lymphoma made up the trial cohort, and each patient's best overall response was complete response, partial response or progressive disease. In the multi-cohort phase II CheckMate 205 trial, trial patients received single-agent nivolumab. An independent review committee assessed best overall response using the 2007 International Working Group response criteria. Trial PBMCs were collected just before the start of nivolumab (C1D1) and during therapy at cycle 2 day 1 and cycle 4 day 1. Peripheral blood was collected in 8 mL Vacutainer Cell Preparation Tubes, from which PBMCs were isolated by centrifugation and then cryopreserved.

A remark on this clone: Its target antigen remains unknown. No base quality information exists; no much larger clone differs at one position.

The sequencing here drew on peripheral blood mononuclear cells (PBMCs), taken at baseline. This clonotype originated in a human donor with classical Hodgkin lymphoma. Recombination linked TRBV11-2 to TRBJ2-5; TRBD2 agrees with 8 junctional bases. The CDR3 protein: CASSPYPGGGETQYF. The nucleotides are TGTGCCAGCAGCCCTTACCCGGGGGGGGGCGAGACCCAGTACTTC.